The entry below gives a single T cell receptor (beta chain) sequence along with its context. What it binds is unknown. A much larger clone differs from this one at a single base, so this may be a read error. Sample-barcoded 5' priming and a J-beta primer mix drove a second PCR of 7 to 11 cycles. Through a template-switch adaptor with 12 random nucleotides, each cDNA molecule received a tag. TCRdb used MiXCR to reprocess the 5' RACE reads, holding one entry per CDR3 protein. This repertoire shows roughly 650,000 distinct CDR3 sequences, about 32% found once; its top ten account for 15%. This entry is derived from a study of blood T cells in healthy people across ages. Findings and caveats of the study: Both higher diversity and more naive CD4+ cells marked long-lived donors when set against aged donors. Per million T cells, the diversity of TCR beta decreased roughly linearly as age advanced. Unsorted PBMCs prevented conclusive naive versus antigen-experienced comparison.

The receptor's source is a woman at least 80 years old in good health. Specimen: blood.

The CDR3 reads CASSEGVNIRYF. As DNA, the CDR3 is TGTGCCAGCAGTGAAGGGGTGAACATTCGGTACTTC. The gene calls are TRBV11-1 and TRBJ2-4; tentative D call: TRBD1 (5 bases). Germline V gene sequence: CDR1 SGHAT, CDR2 FQDESV (reference sequence). The CDR3 is 12 amino acids.